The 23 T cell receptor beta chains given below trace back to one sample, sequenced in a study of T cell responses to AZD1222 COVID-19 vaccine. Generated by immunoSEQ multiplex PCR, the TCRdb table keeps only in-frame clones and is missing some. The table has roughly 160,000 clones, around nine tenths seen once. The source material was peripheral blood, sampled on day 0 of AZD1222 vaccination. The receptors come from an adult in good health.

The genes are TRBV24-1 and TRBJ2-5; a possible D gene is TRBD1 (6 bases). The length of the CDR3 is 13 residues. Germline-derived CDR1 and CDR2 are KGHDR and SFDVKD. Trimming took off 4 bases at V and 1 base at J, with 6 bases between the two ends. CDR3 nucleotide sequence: TGTGCCACCAGTGAACAGGGCCAAGAGACCCAGTACTTC. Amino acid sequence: CATSEQGQETQYF.

The CDR3 nucleotides are TGCAGCGCGGGGACAGGGATGAACACTGAAGCTTTCTTT. Translation: CSAGTGMNTEAFF. This sequence joins TRBV29-1 and TRBJ1-1, with 9 bases aligning to TRBD1. CDR3 length equals 13 residues. CDR1 is SQVTM and CDR2 is ANQGSEA in the germline V gene. The trim removed 7 bases at V and 0 bases at J, leaving 3 bases unmatched.

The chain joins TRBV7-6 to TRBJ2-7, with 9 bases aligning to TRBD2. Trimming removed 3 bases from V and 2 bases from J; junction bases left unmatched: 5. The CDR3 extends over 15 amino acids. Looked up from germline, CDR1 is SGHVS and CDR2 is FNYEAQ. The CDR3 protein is CASSFQAGGPYEQYF. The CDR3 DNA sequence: TGTGCCAGCAGCTTCCAAGCGGGGGGACCCTACGAGCAGTACTTC.

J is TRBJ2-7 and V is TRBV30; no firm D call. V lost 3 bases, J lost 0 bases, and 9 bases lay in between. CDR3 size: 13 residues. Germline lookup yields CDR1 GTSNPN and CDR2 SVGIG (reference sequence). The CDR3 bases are TGTGCCTGGAGACACCCTAGCTCCTACGAGCAGTACTTC. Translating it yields CAWRHPSSYEQYF.

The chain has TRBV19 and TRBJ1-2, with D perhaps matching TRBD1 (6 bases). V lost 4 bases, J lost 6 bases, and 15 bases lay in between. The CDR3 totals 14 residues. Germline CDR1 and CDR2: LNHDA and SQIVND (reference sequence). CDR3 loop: CASSTHTGIDGYTF. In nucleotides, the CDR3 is TGTGCCAGTAGTACCCATACAGGGATCGATGGCTACACCTTC. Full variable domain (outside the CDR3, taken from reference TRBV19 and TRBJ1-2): DGGITQSPKYLFRKEGQNVTLSCEQNLNHDAMYWYRQDPGQGLRLIYYSQIVNDFQKGDIAEGYSVSREKKESFPLTVTSAQKNPTAFYLCASSTHTGIDGYTFGSGTRLTVV.

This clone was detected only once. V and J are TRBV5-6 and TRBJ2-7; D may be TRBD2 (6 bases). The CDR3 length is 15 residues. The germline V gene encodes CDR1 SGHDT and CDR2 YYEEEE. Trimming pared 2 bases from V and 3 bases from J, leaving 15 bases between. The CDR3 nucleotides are TGTGCCAGCAGCTTCACCCGGCTAGCGAACTACGAGCAGTACTTC. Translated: CASSFTRLANYEQYF.

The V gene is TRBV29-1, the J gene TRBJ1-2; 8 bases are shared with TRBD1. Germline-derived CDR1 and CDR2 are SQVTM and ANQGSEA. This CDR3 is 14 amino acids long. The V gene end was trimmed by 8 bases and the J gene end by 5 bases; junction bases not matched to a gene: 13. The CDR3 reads CSTLDRAGLYGYTF. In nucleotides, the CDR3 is TGCAGCACCTTGGACAGGGCTGGTTTATATGGCTACACCTTC.

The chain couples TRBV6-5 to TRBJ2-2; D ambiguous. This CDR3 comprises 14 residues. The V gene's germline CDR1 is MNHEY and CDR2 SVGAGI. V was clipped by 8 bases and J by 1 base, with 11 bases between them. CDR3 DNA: TGTGCCAGCGGTAGAGGTGTGAACACCGGGGAGCTGTTTTTT. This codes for CASGRGVNTGELFF.

The CDR3 protein is CASSQVPNTEAFF. The CDR3 DNA is TGTGCCAGCTCGCAGGTCCCGAACACTGAAGCTTTCTTT. The rearrangement joins TRBV18 to TRBJ1-1; D is undetermined. V was trimmed by 6 bases and J by 1 base, leaving 9 bases between them. The CDR3 has 13 amino acids. CDR1 and CDR2 (germline): KGHSH, LQKENI.

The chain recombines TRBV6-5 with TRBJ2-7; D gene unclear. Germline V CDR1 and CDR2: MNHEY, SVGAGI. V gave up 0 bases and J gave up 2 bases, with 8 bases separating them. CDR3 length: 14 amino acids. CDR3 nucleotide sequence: TGTGCCAGCAGTTACTCTACCGGAACCTACGAGCAGTACTTC. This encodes CASSYSTGTYEQYF.

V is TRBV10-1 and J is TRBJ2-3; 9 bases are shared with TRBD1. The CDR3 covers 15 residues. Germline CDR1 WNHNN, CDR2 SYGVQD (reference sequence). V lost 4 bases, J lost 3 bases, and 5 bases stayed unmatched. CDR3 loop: CASSVDRGRTDTQYF. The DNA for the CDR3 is TGCGCCAGCAGTGTGGACAGGGGACGAACAGATACGCAGTATTTT.

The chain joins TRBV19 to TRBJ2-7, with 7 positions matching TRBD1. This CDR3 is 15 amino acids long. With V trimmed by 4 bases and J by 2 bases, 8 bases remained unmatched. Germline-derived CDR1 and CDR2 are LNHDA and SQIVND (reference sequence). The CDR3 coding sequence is TGTGCCAGTAGTACCCTCTCGACAGGGACCTACGAGCAGTACTTC. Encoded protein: CASSTLSTGTYEQYF. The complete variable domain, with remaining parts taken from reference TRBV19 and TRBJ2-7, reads DGGITQSPKYLFRKEGQNVTLSCEQNLNHDAMYWYRQDPGQGLRLIYYSQIVNDFQKGDIAEGYSVSREKKESFPLTVTSAQKNPTAFYLCASSTLSTGTYEQYFGPGTRLTVT.

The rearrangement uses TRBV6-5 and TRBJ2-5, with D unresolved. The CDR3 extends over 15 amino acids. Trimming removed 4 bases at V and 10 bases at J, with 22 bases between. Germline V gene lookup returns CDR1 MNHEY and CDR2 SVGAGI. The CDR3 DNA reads TGTGCCAGCAGTTCGTCCGGGCAACCTAGTGGGATCCAGTACTTC. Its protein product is CASSSSGQPSGIQYF.

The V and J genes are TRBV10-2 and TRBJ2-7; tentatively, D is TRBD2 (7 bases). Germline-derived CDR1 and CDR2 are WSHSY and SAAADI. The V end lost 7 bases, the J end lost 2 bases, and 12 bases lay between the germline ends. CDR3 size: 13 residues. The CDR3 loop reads CASTRGATYEQYF. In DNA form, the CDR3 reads TGCGCCAGCACCCGGGGGGCCACCTACGAGCAGTACTTC.

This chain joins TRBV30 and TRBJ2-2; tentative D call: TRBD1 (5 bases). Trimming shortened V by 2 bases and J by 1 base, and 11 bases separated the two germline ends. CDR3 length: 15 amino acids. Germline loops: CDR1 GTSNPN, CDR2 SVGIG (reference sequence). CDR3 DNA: TGTGCCTGGAGTCCCCAGGGCCTGAACACCGGGGAGCTGTTTTTT. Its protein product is CAWSPQGLNTGELFF. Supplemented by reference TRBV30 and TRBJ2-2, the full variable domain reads SQTIHQWPATLVQPVGSPLSLECTVEGTSNPNLYWYRQAAGRGLQLLFYSVGIGQISSEVPQNLSASRPQDRQFILSSKKLLLSDSGFYLCAWSPQGLNTGELFFGEGSRLTVL.

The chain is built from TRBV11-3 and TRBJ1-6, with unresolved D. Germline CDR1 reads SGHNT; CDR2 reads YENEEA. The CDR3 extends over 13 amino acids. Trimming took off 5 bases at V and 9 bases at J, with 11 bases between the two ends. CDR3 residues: CASSRWAGSPLHF. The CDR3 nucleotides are TGTGCCAGCAGCCGTTGGGCTGGTTCACCCCTCCACTTT.

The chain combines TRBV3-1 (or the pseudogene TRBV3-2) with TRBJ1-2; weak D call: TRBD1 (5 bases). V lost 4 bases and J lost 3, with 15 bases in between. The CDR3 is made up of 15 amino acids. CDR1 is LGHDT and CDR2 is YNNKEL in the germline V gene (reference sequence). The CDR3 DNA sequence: TGTGCCAGCAGCCTTCAATTGGGACTGCACTATGGCTACACCTTC. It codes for CASSLQLGLHYGYTF.

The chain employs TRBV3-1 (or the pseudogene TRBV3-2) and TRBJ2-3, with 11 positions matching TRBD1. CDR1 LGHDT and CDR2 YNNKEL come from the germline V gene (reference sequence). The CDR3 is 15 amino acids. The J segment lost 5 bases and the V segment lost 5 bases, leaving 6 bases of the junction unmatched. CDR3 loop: CASSEPGQGVDTQYF. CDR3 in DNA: TGTGCCAGCAGCGAACCGGGACAGGGGGTAGATACGCAGTATTTT.

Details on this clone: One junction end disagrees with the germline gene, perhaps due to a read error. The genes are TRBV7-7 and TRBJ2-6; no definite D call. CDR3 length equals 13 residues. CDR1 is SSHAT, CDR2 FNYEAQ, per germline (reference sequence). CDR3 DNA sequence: TGTGCTAGCAGTCATTCTGGGGCCAACGTCCTGACTTTC. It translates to CASSHSGANVLTF.

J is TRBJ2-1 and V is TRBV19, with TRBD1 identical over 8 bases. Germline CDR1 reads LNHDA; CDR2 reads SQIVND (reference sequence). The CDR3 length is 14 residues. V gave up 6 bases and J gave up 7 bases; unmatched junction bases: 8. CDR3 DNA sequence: TGTGCCAGTAGCTCACCTGGGACAGGTAATGAGCAGTTCTTC. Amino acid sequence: CASSSPGTGNEQFF.

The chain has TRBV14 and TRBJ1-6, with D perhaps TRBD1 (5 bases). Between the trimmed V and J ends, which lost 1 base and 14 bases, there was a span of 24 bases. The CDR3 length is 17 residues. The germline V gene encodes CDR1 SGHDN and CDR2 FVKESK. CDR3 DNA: TGTGCCAGCAGCCAAGGGAAACCGGGACTGTCCCTGGGAACCCTCCACTTT. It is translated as CASSQGKPGLSLGTLHF.

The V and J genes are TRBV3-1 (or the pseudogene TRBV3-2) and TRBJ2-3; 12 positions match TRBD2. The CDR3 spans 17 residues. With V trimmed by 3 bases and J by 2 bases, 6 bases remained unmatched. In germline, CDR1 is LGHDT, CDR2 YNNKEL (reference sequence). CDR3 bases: TGTGCCAGCAGCCAGGCCAGACTAGCGGGAGCCACAGATACGCAGTATTTT. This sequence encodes CASSQARLAGATDTQYF.

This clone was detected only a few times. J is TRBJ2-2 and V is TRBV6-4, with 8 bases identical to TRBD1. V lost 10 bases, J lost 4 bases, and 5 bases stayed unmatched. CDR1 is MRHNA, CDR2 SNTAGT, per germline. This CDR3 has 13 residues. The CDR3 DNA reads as TGTGCCACCGGACAGGGAGCCACCGGGGAGCTGTTTTTT. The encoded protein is CATGQGATGELFF.